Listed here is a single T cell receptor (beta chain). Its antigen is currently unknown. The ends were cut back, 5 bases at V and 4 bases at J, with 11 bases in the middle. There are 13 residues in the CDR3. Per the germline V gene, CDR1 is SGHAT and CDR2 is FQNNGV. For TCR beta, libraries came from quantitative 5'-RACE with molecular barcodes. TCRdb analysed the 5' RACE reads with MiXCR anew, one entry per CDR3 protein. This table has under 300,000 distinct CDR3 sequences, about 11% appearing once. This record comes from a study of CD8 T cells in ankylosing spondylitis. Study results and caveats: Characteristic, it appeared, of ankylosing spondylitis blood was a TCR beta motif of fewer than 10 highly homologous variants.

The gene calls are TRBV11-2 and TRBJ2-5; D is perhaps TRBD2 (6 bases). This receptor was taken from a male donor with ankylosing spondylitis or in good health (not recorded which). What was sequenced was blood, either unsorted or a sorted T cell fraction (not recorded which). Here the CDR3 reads CASSTMGGETQYF. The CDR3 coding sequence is TGTGCCAGCAGCACCATGGGGGGAGAGACCCAGTACTTC.